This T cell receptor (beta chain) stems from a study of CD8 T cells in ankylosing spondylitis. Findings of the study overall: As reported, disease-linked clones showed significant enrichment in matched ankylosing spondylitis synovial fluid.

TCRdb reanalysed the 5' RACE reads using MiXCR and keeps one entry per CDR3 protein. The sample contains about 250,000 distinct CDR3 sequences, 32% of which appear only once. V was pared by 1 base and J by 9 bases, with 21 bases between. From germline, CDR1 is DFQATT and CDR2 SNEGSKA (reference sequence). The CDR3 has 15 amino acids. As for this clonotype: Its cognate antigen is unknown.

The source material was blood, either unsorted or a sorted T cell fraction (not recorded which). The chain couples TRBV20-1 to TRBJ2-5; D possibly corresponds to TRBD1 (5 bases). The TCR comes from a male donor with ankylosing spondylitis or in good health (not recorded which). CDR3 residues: CSARGSQGLVEAQYF. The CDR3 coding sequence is TGCAGTGCTAGAGGTTCGCAGGGCCTGGTTGAGGCCCAGTACTTC.